This TCR beta chain stems from a study of blood T cell repertoires in COVID-19. Study-wide context: From T cells, B-cell-depleted T cells, or PBMCs came the material, which was cDNA or gDNA.

Participant-given clinical history determined each cohort assignment. Sequencing used immunoSEQ multiplex PCR; TCRdb keeps in-frame clones, though not all of them. The data contain some 250,000 clones, roughly 88% of them singletons. V lost 6 bases, J lost 11 bases, and 7 bases stayed unmatched. CDR3 size: 11 residues. Germline-derived CDR1 and CDR2 are DFQATT and SNEGSKA (reference sequence). The receptor comes from a woman in her forties or fifties who had recovered from COVID-19. The sample was PBMCs or T cells enriched from blood (not recorded which). The genes are TRBV20-1 and TRBJ2-1; 7 bases are shared with TRBD1. The CDR3 sequence is CSATGQAQQFF. The CDR3 DNA follows: TGCAGTGCCACTGGACAGGCCCAGCAGTTCTTC.